Each of the 28 T cell receptor beta chains below was sequenced from the same sample in a study of T cells after yellow fever vaccination. Each CDR3 protein gets one entry after TCRdb re-called the 5' RACE reads with MiXCR. The data contain some 54,000 distinct CDR3 sequences, 6.5% to 8% of them singletons. The sample consisted of CD8+ T cells not binding an NS4B(214-222) dextramer, sorted from PBMCs, taken around 45 days after the first yellow fever vaccination. Receptor source: a young man who received the YFV17D yellow fever vaccine.

The chain has TRBV29-1 and TRBJ2-7; no firm D call. This CDR3 is 14 amino acids long. Trimming removed 5 bases from V and 0 bases from J, with 14 bases in between. Germline CDR1 reads SQVTM; CDR2 reads ANQGSEA. CDR3: CSVCYSPNSYEQYF. CDR3 DNA: TGCAGCGTTTGCTACAGTCCCAACTCCTACGAGCAGTACTTC.

The rearrangement uses TRBV3-1 and TRBJ2-1; the D gene is possibly TRBD2 (6 bases). V was clipped by 1 base and J by 5 bases, with 12 bases between them. The CDR3 extends over 15 amino acids. Germline V gives CDR1 LGHDT, CDR2 YNNKEL (reference sequence). The CDR3 sequence: CASSQGLRGDNEQFF. DNA of the CDR3: TGTGCCAGCAGCCAAGGTTTGCGGGGCGACAATGAGCAGTTCTTC.

This clonotype was detected ten times or more. The chain combines TRBV13 with TRBJ2-1; the D is unclear. Germline V gene lookup returns CDR1 PRHDT and CDR2 FYEKMQ (reference sequence). Trimming removed 1 base at V and 1 base at J, with 8 bases between. The CDR3 spans 15 residues. The CDR3 region is CASSLEGLSYNEQFF. CDR3 in DNA: TGTGCCAGCAGCTTAGAAGGGCTATCCTACAATGAGCAGTTCTTC.

The genes are TRBV15 and TRBJ2-5; D is possibly TRBD2 (7 bases). Germline V gene data show CDR1 as LNHNV and CDR2 as YYDKDF (reference sequence). The CDR3 spans 16 residues. Trimming pared 3 bases from V and 1 base from J, leaving 15 bases between. CDR3 region: CATSRGWAGAQETQYF. The DNA of the CDR3 is TGTGCCACCAGCAGGGGCTGGGCGGGGGCCCAAGAGACCCAGTACTTC.

This clonotype was observed many times. The rearrangement links TRBV11-2 to TRBJ2-7; no clear D. Deletions cut 5 bases from V and 2 bases from J, with 10 bases between. CDR3 length: 13 amino acids. Germline V CDR1 and CDR2: SGHAT, FQNNGV. The chain's CDR3 is CASSDPPAYEQYV. In DNA form, the CDR3 reads TGTGCCAGCAGCGACCCTCCGGCCTACGAGCAGTACGTC.

This clonotype was detected a few times. The chain is built from TRBV5-5 and TRBJ2-2; no clear D. This CDR3 region has 14 residues. Trimming pared 1 base from V and 5 bases from J, leaving 9 bases between. Germline V CDR1 and CDR2: SGHKS, YYEKEE (reference sequence). CDR3 bases: TGTGCCAGCAGCTTGTCCCCCAGAACCGGGGAGCTGTTTTTT. Translating gives CASSLSPRTGELFF.

This clonotype was detected only a few times. The chain uses TRBV4-1 and TRBJ2-1; D may be TRBD1 or TRBD2 (6 bases each). The CDR3 extends over 16 amino acids. CDR1 is MGHRA, CDR2 YSYEKL, per germline. The ends were cut back, 0 bases at V and 4 bases at J, with 13 bases in the middle. The CDR3 region has the DNA TGCGCCAGCAGCCAAGAGGTTATAGGGGGGTACAATGAGCAGTTCTTC. Translation gives CASSQEVIGGYNEQFF.

This clonotype was seen many times. V is TRBV21-1 and J is TRBJ2-2. TRBV21-1 is described as a pseudogene. The CDR3 sequence is 12 residues long. In DNA form, the CDR3 reads TGTGCCAGCAGCGGAAGGAGGGGAGAGCTGTTTTTT. Its translation: CASSGRRGELFF.

The rearrangement joins TRBV3-1 to TRBJ2-3; 9 bases match TRBD2. V trimming: 1 base; J trimming: 4 bases; junction bases outside the gene matches: 3. The CDR3 consists of 15 residues. Germline CDR1 is LGHDT and CDR2 is YNNKEL (reference sequence). CDR3 amino acids: CASSQASSGADTQYF. CDR3 DNA: TGTGCCAGCAGCCAAGCGTCTAGCGGGGCAGATACGCAGTATTTT.

This clonotype was detected ten times or more. The V gene is TRBV12-3 or TRBV12-4, the J gene TRBJ2-2; D uncertain. The V end was cut by 10 bases, the J end by 3 bases, with 3 bases between. CDR3 length equals 10 residues. CDR3 region: CAIYTGELFF. The CDR3 region has the DNA TGTGCCATATACACCGGGGAGCTGTTTTTT.

CDR3 sequence reads: CSARGRGNQPQHF. In nucleotides, the CDR3 is TGCAGTGCTCGAGGAAGAGGCAATCAGCCCCAGCATTTT. V is TRBV20-1 and J is TRBJ1-5; D gene uncertain. Germline lookup yields CDR1 DFQATT and CDR2 SNEGSKA (reference sequence). The CDR3 is 13 amino acids. V was shortened by 5 bases and J by 2 bases, with 10 bases between the two germline ends.

This clonotype was seen many times. The chain carries TRBV7-8 and TRBJ2-7; TRBD2 aligns across 9 bases. The CDR3 runs 15 residues. CDR1 and CDR2 (germline): SGHVS, FQNEAQ. J was trimmed by 2 bases and V by 2 bases; bases with no gene match: 4. In nucleotides, the CDR3 is TGTGCCAGCAGCTTAATAGCGGGGGACACCTACGAGCAGTACGTC. This gives the protein CASSLIAGDTYEQYV.

The chain joins TRBV5-4 to TRBJ2-7; D not resolved. Germline CDR1 is SGHNT and CDR2 is YYREEE (reference sequence). Trimming removed 1 base at V and 3 bases at J, with 5 bases between. The CDR3 runs 12 residues. The CDR3 spells CASSLHGYEQYV. The CDR3 DNA sequence: TGTGCCAGCAGCTTGCACGGCTACGAGCAGTACGTC.

The sample holds many counts of this clonotype. This chain uses TRBV11-2 with TRBJ2-1; D ambiguous. The germline CDR1 and CDR2 sequences are SGHAT and FQNNGV. This CDR3 spans 12 amino acids. Trimming left V 0 bases short and J 10 bases short, with 7 bases between. CDR3 residues: CASSLEGNEQFF. The CDR3 DNA reads as TGTGCCAGCAGCTTAGAGGGAAACGAGCAGTTCTTC.

This clonotype appeared many times. Written as DNA, the CDR3 is TGCGCCAGCAGCTTGGGGGGACAGTCAAATCAGCCCCAGCATTTT. Amino acids: CASSLGGQSNQPQHF. This rearrangement joins TRBV5-1 to TRBJ1-5; 7 nucleotides match TRBD1. The CDR3 has 15 amino acids. Trimming removed 0 bases from V and 4 bases from J; junction bases left unmatched: 4. In germline, CDR1 is SGHRS, CDR2 YFSETQ.

This clonotype was seen only a few times. V and J are TRBV27 and TRBJ2-2, with D uncertain. Germline values: CDR1 MNHEY, CDR2 SMNVEV (reference sequence). This CDR3 region has 15 residues. The V gene lost 5 bases and the J gene lost 2 bases, with 12 bases spanning the gap. CDR3 DNA: TGTGCCAGCAGTCCGACCGTACCTAACACCGGGGAGCTGTTTTTT. It encodes CASSPTVPNTGELFF.

This clonotype was found many times. The chain uses TRBV2 and TRBJ2-7, with 8 bases fitting TRBD1. Germline CDR1 reads SNHLY; CDR2 reads FYNNEI. After removal of 7 bases from V and 3 bases from J, the junction contained 8 bases not matched to a gene. The CDR3 runs 14 residues. CDR3 in amino acids: CASTSGQGVYEQYV. The CDR3 DNA sequence: TGTGCCAGCACCTCCGGACAGGGAGTCTACGAGCAGTACGTC.

In this sample, this clonotype turned up a few times. This chain joins TRBV4-1 and TRBJ1-4, with TRBD1 as a possible D gene (5 bases). Germline-derived CDR1 and CDR2 are MGHRA and YSYEKL. Trimming cost V 1 base and J 4 bases, with 13 bases left between them. The CDR3 spans 16 residues. The CDR3 protein is CASSQGVRDLNEKLFF. CDR3 bases: TGCGCCAGCAGCCAAGGCGTCAGGGACCTTAATGAAAAACTGTTTTTT.

This chain links TRBV3-1 with TRBJ2-7; D is uncertain. This CDR3 region has 16 residues. Trimming took off 0 bases at V and 0 bases at J, with 12 bases between the two ends. The germline gives CDR1 LGHDT, CDR2 YNNKEL (reference sequence). CDR3 residues: CASSQDSGQFSYEQYF. CDR3 nucleotide sequence: TGTGCCAGCAGCCAAGACTCGGGCCAGTTCTCCTACGAGCAGTACTTC.

The chain employs TRBV20-1 and TRBJ2-7; perhaps TRBD1 as D (6 bases). CDR3 size: 14 residues. In germline, CDR1 is DFQATT, CDR2 SNEGSKA (reference sequence). Trimming removed 6 bases from V and 5 bases from J, with 20 bases in between. The CDR3 nucleotides are TGCAGTGCGGAGGACAGTTCTTTACGTGACGAGCAGTACTTC. It specifies CSAEDSSLRDEQYF.

Regarding this clonotype: The junction does not match germline at one end; this may be a read error. The J gene is TRBJ2-7, the V gene TRBV5-1; TRBD2 aligns across 10 bases. The CDR3 runs to 16 residues. CDR1 and CDR2 (germline): SGHRS, YFSETQ. CDR3 sequence: CDSSLSTAGGSYEQYF. The CDR3 DNA is TGCGACAGCAGCTTGAGTACAGCGGGAGGGTCCTACGAGCAGTACTTC. Together with reference TRBV5-1 and TRBJ2-7, the CDR3 gives the full variable domain: KAGVTQTPRYLIKTRGQQVTLSCSPISGHRSVSWYQQTPGQGLQFLFEYFSETQRNKGNFPGRFSGRQFSNSRSEMNVSTLELGDSALYLCDSSLSTAGGSYEQYFGPGTRLTVT.

This clonotype turned up a few times. The J gene is TRBJ2-5, the V gene TRBV7-9, with 8 positions matching TRBD1. The CDR3 is made up of 14 amino acids. CDR1 and CDR2 from the germline V gene are SEHNR and FQNEAQ (reference sequence). Germline trimming cut 8 bases from V and 4 bases from J; bases unmatched to any gene: 9. CDR3 nucleotide sequence: TGTGCCAGCGGGGGCCCCGGGACAGGAGAGACCCAGTACTTC. Translating gives CASGGPGTGETQYF.

This clonotype was counted between two and nine times. The rearrangement links TRBV5-1 to TRBJ1-1; weak D call: TRBD1 (6 bases). V lost 4 bases and J 7 bases, leaving 20 bases between the germline ends. The CDR3 length is 15 residues. The germline CDR1 and CDR2 sequences are SGHRS and YFSETQ. The CDR3 sequence is CASSHTQGRGFEAFF. The CDR3 DNA reads as TGCGCCAGCAGCCACACCCAGGGCAGGGGATTTGAAGCTTTCTTT.

This chain links TRBV19 with TRBJ2-7; a weak D match, TRBD2 (6 bases). The CDR3 length is 13 residues. In germline, CDR1 is LNHDA, CDR2 SQIVND (reference sequence). Trimming removed 5 bases from V and 6 bases from J, with 14 bases in between. The DNA for the CDR3 is TGTGCCAGTAGTGCGCGATCTAGCGCCGAGCAGTACTTC. This translates into CASSARSSAEQYF.

This clonotype was seen many times. The rearrangement uses TRBV11-2 and TRBJ2-2; D ambiguous. CDR3 length: 17 amino acids. Trimming pared 5 bases from V and 4 bases from J, leaving 20 bases between. CDR1 and CDR2 from the germline V gene are SGHAT and FQNNGV. CDR3 in DNA: TGTGCCAGCAGCAGCTTAGTATTTTTCGGCCCCACCGGGGAGCTGTTTTTT. Amino acids: CASSSLVFFGPTGELFF.

This clonotype has just a few counts. V gene TRBV2 combines with J gene TRBJ2-7; D possibly corresponds to TRBD2 (6 bases). V lost 6 bases to trimming and J lost 9 bases, with 12 bases between them. The CDR3 is made up of 11 amino acids. Germline V CDR1 and CDR2: SNHLY, FYNNEI. For the CDR3, the DNA is TGTGCCAGCAGAACTAGCAGGGCGCAGTACTTC. It translates to CASRTSRAQYF.

The table lists this clonotype with many counts. The CDR3 DNA reads TGCGCCAGCAGCCAAGATCCGGCAGGGAATCAGCCCCAGCATTTT. Translated: CASSQDPAGNQPQHF. This sequence joins TRBV4-1 and TRBJ1-5, with a possible D match to TRBD1 (5 bases). This CDR3 region has 15 residues. Germline V lookup: CDR1 MGHRA, CDR2 YSYEKL. V was pared by 0 bases and J by 4 bases, with 10 bases between.

This clonotype occurred a few times. V gene TRBV7-6 combines with J gene TRBJ2-1, with a weak D call TRBD2 (7 bases). The CDR3 runs 12 residues. Germline V CDR1 and CDR2: SGHVS, FNYEAQ. The V and J ends lost 10 bases and 7 bases respectively, with 14 bases between them. CDR3 coding DNA: TGTGCCATTAGGGGGGGGGTGAATGAGCAGTTCTTC. Encoded protein: CAIRGGVNEQFF.